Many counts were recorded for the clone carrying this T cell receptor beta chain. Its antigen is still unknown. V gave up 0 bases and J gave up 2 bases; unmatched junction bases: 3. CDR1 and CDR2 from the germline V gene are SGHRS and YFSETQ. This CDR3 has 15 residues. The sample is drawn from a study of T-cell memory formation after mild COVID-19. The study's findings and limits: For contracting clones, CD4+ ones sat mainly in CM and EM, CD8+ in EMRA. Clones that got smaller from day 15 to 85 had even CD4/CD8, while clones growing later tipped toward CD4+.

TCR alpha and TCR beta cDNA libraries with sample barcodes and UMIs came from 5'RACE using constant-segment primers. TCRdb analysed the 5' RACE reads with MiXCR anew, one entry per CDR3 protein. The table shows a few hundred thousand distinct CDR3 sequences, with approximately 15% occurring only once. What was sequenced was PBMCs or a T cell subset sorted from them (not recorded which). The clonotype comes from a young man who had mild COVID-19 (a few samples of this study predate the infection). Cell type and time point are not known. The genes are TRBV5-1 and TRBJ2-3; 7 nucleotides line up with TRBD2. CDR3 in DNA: TGCGCCAGCAGCTTGGTGCGGGGGAACACAGATACGCAGTATTTT. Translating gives CASSLVRGNTDTQYF.